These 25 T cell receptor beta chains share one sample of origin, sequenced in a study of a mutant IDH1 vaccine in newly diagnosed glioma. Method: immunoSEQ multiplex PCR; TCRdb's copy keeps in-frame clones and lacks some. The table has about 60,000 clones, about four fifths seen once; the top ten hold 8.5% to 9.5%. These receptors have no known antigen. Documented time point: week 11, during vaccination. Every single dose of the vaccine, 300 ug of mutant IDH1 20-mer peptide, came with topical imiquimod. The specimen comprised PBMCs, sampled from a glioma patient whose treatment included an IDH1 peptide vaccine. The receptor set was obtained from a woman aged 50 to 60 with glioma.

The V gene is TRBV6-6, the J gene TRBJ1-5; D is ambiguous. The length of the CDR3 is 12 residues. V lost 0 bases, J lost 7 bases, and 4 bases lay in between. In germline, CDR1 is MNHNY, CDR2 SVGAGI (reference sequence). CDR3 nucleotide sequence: TGTGCCAGCAGTTACTCGGAACAGCCCCAGCATTTT. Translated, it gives CASSYSEQPQHF.

CDR3 sequence: CASGTPGNEQFF. CDR3 DNA: TGTGCCAGCGGGACCCCTGGGAATGAGCAGTTCTTC. This chain connects TRBV25-1 to TRBJ2-1, with D perhaps matching TRBD1 or TRBD2 (5 bases each). The CDR3 extends over 12 amino acids. Germline V gene data show CDR1 as MGHDK and CDR2 as SYGVNS. Trimming removed 8 bases at V and 7 bases at J, with 12 bases between.

CDR3 residues: CASSFTGGGTEAFF. CDR3 in DNA: TGTGCCAGCAGCTTCACAGGGGGCGGCACTGAAGCTTTCTTT. The gene calls are TRBV5-6 and TRBJ1-1; 9 bases match TRBD1. Germline CDR1 is SGHDT and CDR2 is YYEEEE. The trim removed 2 bases at V and 4 bases at J, leaving 3 bases unmatched. The CDR3 runs to 14 residues. Variable domain in full (rest from reference TRBV5-6 and TRBJ1-1): DAGVTQSPTHLIKTRGQQVTLRCSPKSGHDTVSWYQQALGQGPQFIFQYYEEEERQRGNFPDRFSGHQFPNYSSELNVNALLLGDSALYLCASSFTGGGTEAFFGQGTRLTVV.

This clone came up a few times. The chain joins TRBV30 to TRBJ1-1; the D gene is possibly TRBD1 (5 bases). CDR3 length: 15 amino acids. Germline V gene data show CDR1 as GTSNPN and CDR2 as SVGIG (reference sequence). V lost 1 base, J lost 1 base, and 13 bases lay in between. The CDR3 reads CAWSALTGGNTEAFF. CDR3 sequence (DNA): TGTGCCTGGAGTGCGCTCACAGGAGGGAACACTGAAGCTTTCTTT.

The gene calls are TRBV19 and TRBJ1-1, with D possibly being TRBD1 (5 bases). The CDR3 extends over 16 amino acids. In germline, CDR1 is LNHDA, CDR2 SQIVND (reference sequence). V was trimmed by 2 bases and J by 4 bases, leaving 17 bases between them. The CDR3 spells CASSIIEAGLSTEAFF. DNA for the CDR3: TGTGCCAGTAGTATAATTGAGGCAGGGTTGAGCACTGAAGCTTTCTTT.

The CDR3 here is CASSSRQWLATYEQYF. The CDR3 nucleotides read TGCGCCAGCAGCAGTAGACAGTGGCTCGCTACCTACGAGCAGTACTTC. This chain links TRBV5-1 with TRBJ2-7; possible D gene TRBD1, 5 bases. The CDR3 consists of 16 residues. Trimming pared 4 bases from V and 2 bases from J, leaving 19 bases between. Germline-derived CDR1 and CDR2 are SGHRS and YFSETQ.

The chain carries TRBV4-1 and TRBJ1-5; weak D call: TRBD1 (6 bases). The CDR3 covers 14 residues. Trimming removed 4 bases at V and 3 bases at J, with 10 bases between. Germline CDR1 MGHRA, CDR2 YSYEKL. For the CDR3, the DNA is TGCGCCAGCAGCCCGGACAGCCCCAATCAGCCCCAGCATTTT. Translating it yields CASSPDSPNQPQHF.

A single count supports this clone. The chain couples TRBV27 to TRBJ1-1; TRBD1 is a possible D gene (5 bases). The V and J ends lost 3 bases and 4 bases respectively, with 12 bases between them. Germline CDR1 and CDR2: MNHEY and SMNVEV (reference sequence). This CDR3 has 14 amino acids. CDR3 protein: CASSFPSRVTEAFF. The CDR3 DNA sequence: TGTGCCAGCAGTTTTCCTTCCAGGGTCACTGAAGCTTTCTTT.

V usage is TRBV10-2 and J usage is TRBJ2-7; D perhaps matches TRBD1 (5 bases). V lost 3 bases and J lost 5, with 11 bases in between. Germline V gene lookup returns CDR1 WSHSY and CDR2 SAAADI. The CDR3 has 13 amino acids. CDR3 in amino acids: CASSDWAGNEQYF. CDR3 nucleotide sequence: TGCGCCAGCAGTGATTGGGCAGGGAACGAGCAGTACTTC.

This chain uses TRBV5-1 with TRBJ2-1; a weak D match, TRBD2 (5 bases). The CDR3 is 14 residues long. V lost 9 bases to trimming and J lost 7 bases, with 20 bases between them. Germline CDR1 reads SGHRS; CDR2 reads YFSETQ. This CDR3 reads CATTVAGRGNEQFF. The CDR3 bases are TGCGCCACCACCGTGGCGGGTAGAGGGAATGAGCAGTTCTTC.

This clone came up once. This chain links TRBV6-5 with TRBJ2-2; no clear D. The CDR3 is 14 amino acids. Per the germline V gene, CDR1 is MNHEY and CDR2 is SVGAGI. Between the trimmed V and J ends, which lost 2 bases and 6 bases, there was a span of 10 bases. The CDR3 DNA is TGTGCCAGCAGTTACCTAGATCAGTCCGGGGAGCTGTTTTTT. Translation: CASSYLDQSGELFF.

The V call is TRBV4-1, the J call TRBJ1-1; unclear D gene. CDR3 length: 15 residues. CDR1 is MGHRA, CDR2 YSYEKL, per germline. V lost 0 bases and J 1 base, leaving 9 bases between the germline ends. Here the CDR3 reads CASSQDLSGNTEAFF. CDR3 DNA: TGCGCCAGCAGCCAAGATCTTTCGGGGAACACTGAAGCTTTCTTT.

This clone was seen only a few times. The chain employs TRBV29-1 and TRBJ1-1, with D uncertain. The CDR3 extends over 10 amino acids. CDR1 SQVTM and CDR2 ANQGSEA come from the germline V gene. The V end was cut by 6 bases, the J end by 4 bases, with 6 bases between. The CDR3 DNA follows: TGCAGCGTAGTAACCACTGAAGCTTTCTTT. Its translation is CSVVTTEAFF.

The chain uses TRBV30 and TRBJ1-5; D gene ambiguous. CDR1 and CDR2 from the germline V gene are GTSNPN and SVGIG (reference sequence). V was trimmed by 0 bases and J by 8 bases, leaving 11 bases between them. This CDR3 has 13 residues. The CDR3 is CAWSVEPGKPQHF. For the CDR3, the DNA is TGTGCCTGGAGTGTAGAACCGGGAAAGCCCCAGCATTTT.

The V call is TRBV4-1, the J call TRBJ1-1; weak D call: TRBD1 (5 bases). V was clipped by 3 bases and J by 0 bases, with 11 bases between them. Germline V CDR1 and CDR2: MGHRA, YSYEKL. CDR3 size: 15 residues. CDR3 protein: CASSQHRLMNTEAFF. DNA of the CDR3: TGCGCCAGCAGCCAGCACAGGTTAATGAACACTGAAGCTTTCTTT.

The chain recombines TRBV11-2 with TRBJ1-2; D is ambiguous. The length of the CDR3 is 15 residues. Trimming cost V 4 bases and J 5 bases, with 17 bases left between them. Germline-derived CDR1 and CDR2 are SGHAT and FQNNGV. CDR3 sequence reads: CASSSPRTAEYGYTF. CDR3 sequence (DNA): TGTGCCAGCAGCTCCCCTAGGACGGCCGAGTATGGCTACACCTTC.

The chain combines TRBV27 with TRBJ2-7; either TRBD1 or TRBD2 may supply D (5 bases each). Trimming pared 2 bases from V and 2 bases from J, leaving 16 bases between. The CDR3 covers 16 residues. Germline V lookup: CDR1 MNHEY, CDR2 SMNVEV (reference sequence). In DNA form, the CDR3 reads TGTGCCAGCAGTTTAGGATACGGGGCCCCGACCTACGAGCAGTACTTC. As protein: CASSLGYGAPTYEQYF.

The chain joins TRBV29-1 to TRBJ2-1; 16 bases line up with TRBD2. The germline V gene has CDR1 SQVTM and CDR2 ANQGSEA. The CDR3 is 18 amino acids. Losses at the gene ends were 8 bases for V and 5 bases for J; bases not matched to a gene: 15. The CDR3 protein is CSSNPGLAGGSTNNEQFF. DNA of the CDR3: TGCAGCTCCAATCCGGGACTAGCGGGGGGGAGTACGAACAATGAGCAGTTCTTC.

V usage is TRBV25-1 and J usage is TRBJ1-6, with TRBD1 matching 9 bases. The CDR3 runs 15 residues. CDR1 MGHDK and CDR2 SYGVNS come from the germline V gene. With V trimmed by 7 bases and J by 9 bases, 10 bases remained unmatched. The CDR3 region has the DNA TGTGCCAGCACTCCGGGACAGGGAACTGGTTCACCCCTCCACTTT. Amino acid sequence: CASTPGQGTGSPLHF.

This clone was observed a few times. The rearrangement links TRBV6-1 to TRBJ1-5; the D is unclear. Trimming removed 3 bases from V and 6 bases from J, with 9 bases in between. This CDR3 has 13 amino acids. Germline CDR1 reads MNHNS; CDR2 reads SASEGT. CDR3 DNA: TGTGCCAGCAGTGATAGGGTACGTCAGCCCCAGCATTTT. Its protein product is CASSDRVRQPQHF.

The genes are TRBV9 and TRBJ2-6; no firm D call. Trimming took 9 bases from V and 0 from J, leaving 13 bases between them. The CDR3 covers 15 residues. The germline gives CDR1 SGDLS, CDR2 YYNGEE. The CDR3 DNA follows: TGTGCCACCGAACGAGGCGACTCTGGGGCCAACGTCCTGACTTTC. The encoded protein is CATERGDSGANVLTF.

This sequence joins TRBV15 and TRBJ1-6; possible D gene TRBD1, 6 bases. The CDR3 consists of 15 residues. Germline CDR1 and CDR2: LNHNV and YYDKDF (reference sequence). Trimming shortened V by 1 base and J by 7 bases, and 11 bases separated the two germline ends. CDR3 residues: CATSRGGGGNSPLHF. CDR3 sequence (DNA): TGTGCCACCAGCAGAGGAGGGGGGGGGAATTCACCCCTCCACTTT. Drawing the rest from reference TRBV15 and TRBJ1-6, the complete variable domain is DAMVIQNPRYQVTQFGKPVTLSCSQTLNHNVMYWYQQKSSQAPKLLFHYYDKDFNNEADTPDNFQSRRPNTSFCFLDIRSPGLGDTAMYLCATSRGGGGNSPLHFGNGTRLTVT.

The chain's CDR3 is CASSLASGGKENTGELFF. CDR3 nucleotide sequence: TGCGCCAGCAGCTTGGCTAGCGGGGGGAAAGAGAACACCGGGGAGCTGTTTTTT. The V and J genes are TRBV5-1 and TRBJ2-2; 11 bases align to TRBD2. Germline loops: CDR1 SGHRS, CDR2 YFSETQ. V shed 0 bases and J 1 base; nucleotides not matched to a gene: 5. The CDR3 has 18 residues.

Written as DNA, the CDR3 is TGTGCCAGCAGTGATACCCGGGGGCTAGGGGGCTACACCTTC. This gives the protein CASSDTRGLGGYTF. The chain uses TRBV25-1 and TRBJ1-2; a possible D gene is TRBD1 (6 bases). CDR3 length: 14 amino acids. Germline-derived CDR1 and CDR2 are MGHDK and SYGVNS. Trimming removed 3 bases at V and 8 bases at J, with 16 bases between.

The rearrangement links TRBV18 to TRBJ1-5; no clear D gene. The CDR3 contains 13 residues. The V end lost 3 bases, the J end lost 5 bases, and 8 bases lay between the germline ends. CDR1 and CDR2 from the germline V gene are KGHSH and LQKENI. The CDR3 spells CASSPDNDQPQHF. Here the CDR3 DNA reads TGTGCCAGCTCACCCGATAACGATCAGCCCCAGCATTTT.